The TCR beta chain described here comes from a study of cytomegalovirus exposure and HLA in healthy donors. General study results and limits: A few chains linked to CMV were shown in vitro to be specific for CMV antigens. Most of the TCR beta V segments (in an earlier analysis) were productive either about 90% or about 30% of the time.

In the case of this clone: Antigen: not known.

The PCR ran on 60 Vbeta and 13 Jbeta primers. Libraries were prepared by immunoSEQ multiplex PCR; TCRdb keeps only in-frame clonotypes and omits some of them. This repertoire shows about 210,000 clones, 75% to 80% found once; its top ten account for about 1.7%. Material: PBMCs. This TCR derives from a male donor in good health and CMV-seronegative.

The CDR3 protein is CAWSPIEGAVGGYTF. The DNA of the CDR3 is TGTGCCTGGAGTCCCATTGAGGGGGCAGTAGGTGGCTACACCTTC. V and J are TRBV30 and TRBJ1-2, with 7 nucleotides matching TRBD1. Germline V gene lookup returns CDR1 GTSNPN and CDR2 SVGIG (reference sequence). Germline trimming cut 2 bases from V and 7 bases from J; bases unmatched to any gene: 13. This CDR3 spans 15 amino acids.